These T cell receptor beta chains were read from a single sample in a study of T cells after yellow fever vaccination. TCRdb re-called the 5' RACE reads through MiXCR, storing one row per CDR3 protein. The repertoire includes hundreds of thousands of distinct CDR3 sequences, approximately 13% of them detected once, and 15% sits in the top ten. This specimen consisted of PBMCs, obtained on the day of the yellow fever booster vaccination. The receptors here all came from a man younger than 45 who received the YFV17D yellow fever vaccine. Each CDR3 is given with its conserved first and last residue. The order of the fields is J gene, clone size, V gene, D gene, CDR3 protein, CDR3 DNA. D genes are given only for firm matches. Size is stated for part of the rows, as once, few or many counts, or as a class when the clone is expanded.

j_gene: TRBJ1-1; abundance: .; v_gene: TRBV18; d_gene: .; CDR3aa: CASSKTGTSMNTEAFF; CDR3nt: TGTGCCAGCTCAAAAACCGGGACAAGCATGAACACTGAAGCTTTCTTT
j_gene: TRBJ2-1; abundance: .; v_gene: TRBV5-1; d_gene: TRBD1; CDR3aa: CASSTRDRGLYNEQFF; CDR3nt: TGCGCCAGCAGCACAAGGGACAGGGGGCTCTACAATGAGCAGTTCTTC
j_gene: TRBJ2-1; abundance: few; v_gene: TRBV5-1; d_gene: TRBD1; CDR3aa: CASSEDPGQIYNEQFF; CDR3nt: TGCGCCAGCAGCGAGGACCCGGGACAGATCTACAATGAGCAGTTCTTC
j_gene: TRBJ1-4; abundance: .; v_gene: TRBV5-4; d_gene: .; CDR3aa: CASSSKGGNEKLFF; CDR3nt: TGTGCCAGCAGCTCCAAGGGTGGCAATGAAAAACTGTTTTTT
j_gene: TRBJ2-1; abundance: few; v_gene: TRBV4-1; d_gene: .; CDR3aa: CASSPRGTYEQFF; CDR3nt: TGCGCCAGCAGCCCCAGAGGGACCTATGAGCAGTTCTTC
j_gene: TRBJ2-2; abundance: many; v_gene: TRBV29-1; d_gene: .; CDR3aa: CSVSPGGADRELFF; CDR3nt: TGCAGCGTTAGTCCGGGGGGCGCCGACCGGGAGCTGTTTTTT
j_gene: TRBJ1-1; abundance: few; v_gene: TRBV4-3; d_gene: .; CDR3aa: CASSQAPRGTGNTEAFF; CDR3nt: TGCGCCAGCAGCCAAGCGCCAAGGGGGACGGGCAACACTGAAGCTTTCTTT
j_gene: TRBJ2-1; abundance: .; v_gene: TRBV20-1; d_gene: .; CDR3aa: CSALPSHNEQFF; CDR3nt: TGCAGTGCTCTACCTTCCCACAATGAGCAGTTCTTC
j_gene: TRBJ2-1; abundance: few; v_gene: TRBV6-1; d_gene: TRBD1; CDR3aa: CASSRDRGTEQFF; CDR3nt: TGTGCCAGCAGCCGGGACAGGGGTACGGAGCAGTTCTTC
j_gene: TRBJ2-1; abundance: few; v_gene: TRBV7-9; d_gene: .; CDR3aa: CASSFQGLSYNEQFF; CDR3nt: TGTGCCAGCAGCTTTCAAGGACTTTCCTACAATGAGCAGTTCTTC
j_gene: TRBJ1-2; abundance: .; v_gene: TRBV10-3; d_gene: .; CDR3aa: CAISEASGGYTF; CDR3nt: TGTGCCATCAGTGAGGCCAGTGGTGGCTACACCTTC
j_gene: TRBJ1-4; abundance: few; v_gene: TRBV5-8; d_gene: .; CDR3aa: CASSLVGDNGF; CDR3nt: TGTGCCAGCAGCTTGGTTGGGGACAATGGTTTT
j_gene: TRBJ2-3; abundance: many; v_gene: TRBV29-1; d_gene: .; CDR3aa: CSVGGLRDTQYF; CDR3nt: TGCAGCGTTGGGGGCCTGCGGGATACGCAGTATTTT
j_gene: TRBJ2-5; abundance: .; v_gene: TRBV6-2/TRBV6-3; d_gene: .; CDR3aa: CASSLPDVVETQYF; CDR3nt: TGTGCCAGCAGTCTACCCGACGTTGTAGAGACCCAGTACTTC
j_gene: TRBJ2-1; abundance: .; v_gene: TRBV7-2; d_gene: TRBD2; CDR3aa: CASSFIAGAGNEQFF; CDR3nt: TGTGCCAGCAGTTTTATAGCGGGAGCTGGAAATGAGCAGTTCTTC
j_gene: TRBJ2-7; abundance: few; v_gene: TRBV30; d_gene: TRBD2; CDR3aa: CAWSVIRTSGGYEQYF; CDR3nt: TGTGCCTGGAGTGTAATTAGAACTAGCGGGGGCTACGAGCAGTACTTC